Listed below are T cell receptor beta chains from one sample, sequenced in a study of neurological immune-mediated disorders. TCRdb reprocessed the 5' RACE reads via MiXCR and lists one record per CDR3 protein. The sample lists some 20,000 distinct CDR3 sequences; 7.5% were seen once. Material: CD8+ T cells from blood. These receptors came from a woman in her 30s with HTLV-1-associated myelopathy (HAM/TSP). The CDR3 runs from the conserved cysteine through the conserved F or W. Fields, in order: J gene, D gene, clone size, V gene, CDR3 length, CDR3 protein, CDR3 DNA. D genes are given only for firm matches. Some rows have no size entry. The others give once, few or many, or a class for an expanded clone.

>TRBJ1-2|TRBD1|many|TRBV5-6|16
CASSSLGQDRNYGYTF
TGTGCCAGCAGCTCCTTAGGACAGGACCGTAACTATGGCTACACCTTC
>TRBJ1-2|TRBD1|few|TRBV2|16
CASSNPGQGVNYGYTF
TGTGCCAGCAGTAACCCCGGACAGGGGGTAAACTATGGCTACACCTTC
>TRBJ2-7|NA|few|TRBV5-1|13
CASSLWSGGEQYF
TGCGCCAGCAGCTTGTGGTCTGGGGGCGAGCAGTACTTC
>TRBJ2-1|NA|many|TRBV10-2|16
CASSVAGTGSYNEQFF
TGCGCCAGCAGTGTCGCCGGGACTGGCTCCTACAATGAGCAGTTCTTC
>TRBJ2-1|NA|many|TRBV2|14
CASSEATRYNEQFF
TGTGCCAGCAGTGAAGCAACTAGATACAATGAGCAGTTCTTC
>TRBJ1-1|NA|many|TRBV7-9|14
CASSSLDGGAEAFF
TGTGCCAGCAGCTCCCTAGACGGGGGCGCTGAAGCTTTCTTT
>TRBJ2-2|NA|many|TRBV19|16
CASSYAPGLTAGELFF
TGTGCCAGTAGTTATGCTCCGGGGCTAACGGCCGGGGAGCTGTTTTTT
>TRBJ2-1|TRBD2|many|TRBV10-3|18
CAISESSLAGPSYNEQFF
TGTGCCATCAGTGAGTCGTCACTAGCGGGCCCCTCCTACAATGAGCAGTTCTTC
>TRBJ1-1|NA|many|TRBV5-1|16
CASSLVGAGLGPEAFF
TGCGCCAGCAGCTTGGTGGGGGCAGGTTTGGGACCTGAAGCTTTCTTT
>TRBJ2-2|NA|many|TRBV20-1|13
CSARDLSTGELFF
TGCAGTGCTAGAGATTTGAGCACCGGGGAGCTGTTTTTT
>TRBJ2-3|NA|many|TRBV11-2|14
CVSSYPDGTDTQYF
TGTGTCAGCAGCTACCCAGACGGCACAGATACGCAGTATTTT
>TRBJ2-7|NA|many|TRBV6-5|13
CASSPSQFYEQYF
TGTGCCAGCTCTCCTAGTCAGTTCTACGAGCAGTACTTC
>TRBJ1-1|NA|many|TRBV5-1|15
CASSLGPGENTEAFF
TGCGCCAGCAGCTTGGGTCCAGGGGAGAACACTGAAGCTTTCTTT
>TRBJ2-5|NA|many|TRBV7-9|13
CASSLAPGGSQYF
TGTGCCAGCAGCTTAGCCCCAGGGGGGAGCCAGTACTTC
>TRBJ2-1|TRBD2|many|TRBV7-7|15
CASSQGLAGKNEQFF
TGTGCCAGCAGCCAAGGACTAGCGGGGAAAAATGAGCAGTTCTTC
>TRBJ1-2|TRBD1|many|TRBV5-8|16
CASRPPGTGGGGGYTF
TGTGCCAGCAGACCACCCGGGACAGGGGGAGGAGGTGGCTACACCTTC
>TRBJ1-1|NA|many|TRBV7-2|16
CASSSPGWEVNTEAFF
TGTGCCAGCAGCTCCCCGGGGTGGGAAGTGAACACTGAAGCTTTCTTT
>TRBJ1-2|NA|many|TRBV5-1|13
CASSPGGTGGYTF
TGCGCCAGCAGCCCGGGGGGGACCGGAGGCTACACCTTC
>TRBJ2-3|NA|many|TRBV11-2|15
CASSLDATVTDTQYF
TGTGCCAGCAGCTTAGACGCGACGGTCACAGATACGCAGTATTTT
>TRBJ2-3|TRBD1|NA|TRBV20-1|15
CSAETGTGSTDTQYF
TGCAGTGCTGAAACCGGGACAGGGAGCACAGATACGCAGTATTTT
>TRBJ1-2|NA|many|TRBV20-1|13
CSVTPGRATDYTF
TGCAGTGTGACACCGGGACGGGCCACCGACTACACCTTC
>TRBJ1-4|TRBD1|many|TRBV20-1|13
CSTKTGEAEKLFF
TGCAGTACCAAGACAGGGGAAGCGGAAAAACTGTTTTTT
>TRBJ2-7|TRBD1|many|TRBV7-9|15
CASSLARDRDYEQYF
TGTGCCAGCAGCCTAGCGAGGGACAGGGACTACGAGCAGTACTTC
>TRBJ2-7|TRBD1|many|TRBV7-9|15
CASSLEAQGIYEQYF
TGTGCCAGCAGCTTAGAAGCACAGGGGATTTACGAGCAGTACTTC
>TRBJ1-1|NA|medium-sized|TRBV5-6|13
CASSLGGIGEAFF
TGTGCCAGCAGCTTGGGTGGCATTGGAGAAGCTTTCTTT
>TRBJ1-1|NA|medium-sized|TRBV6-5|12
CASSFRGTEAFF
TGTGCCAGCAGTTTCAGGGGTACTGAAGCTTTCTTT
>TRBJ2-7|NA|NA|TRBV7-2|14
CASSPGVGDYEQYF
TGTGCCAGCAGCCCCGGAGTGGGGGACTACGAGCAGTACTTC
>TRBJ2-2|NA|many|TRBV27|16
CASSLGGFWDTGELFF
TGTGCCAGCAGTTTAGGGGGATTTTGGGACACCGGGGAGCTGTTTTTT
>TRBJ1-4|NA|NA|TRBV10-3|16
CAISGGGLSTNEKLFF
TGTGCCATCAGTGGTGGGGGCCTGTCAACTAATGAAAAACTGTTTTTT
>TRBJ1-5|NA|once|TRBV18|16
CASSPRGGPGNQPQHF
TGTGCCAGCTCCCCTCGTGGGGGTCCGGGCAATCAGCCCCAGCATTTT
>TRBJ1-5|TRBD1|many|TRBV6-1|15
CASSENRGWDQPQHF
TGTGCCAGCAGTGAGAACAGGGGCTGGGATCAGCCCCAGCATTTT
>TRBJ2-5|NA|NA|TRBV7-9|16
CASSLGPGPAQETQYF
TGTGCCAGCAGCTTAGGCCCGGGACCGGCTCAAGAGACCCAGTACTTC